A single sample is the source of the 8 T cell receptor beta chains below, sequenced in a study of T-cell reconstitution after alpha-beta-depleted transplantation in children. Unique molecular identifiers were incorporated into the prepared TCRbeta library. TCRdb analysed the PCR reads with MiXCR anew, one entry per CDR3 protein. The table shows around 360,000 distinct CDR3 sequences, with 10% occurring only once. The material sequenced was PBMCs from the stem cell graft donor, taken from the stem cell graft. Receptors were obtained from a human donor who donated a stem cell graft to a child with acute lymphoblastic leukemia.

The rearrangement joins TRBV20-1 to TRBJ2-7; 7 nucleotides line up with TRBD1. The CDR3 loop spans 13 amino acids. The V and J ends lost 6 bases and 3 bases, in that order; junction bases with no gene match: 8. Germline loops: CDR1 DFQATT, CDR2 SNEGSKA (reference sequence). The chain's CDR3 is CSALDRTDYEQYF. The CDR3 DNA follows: TGCAGTGCCTTGGACAGGACCGACTACGAGCAGTACTTC.

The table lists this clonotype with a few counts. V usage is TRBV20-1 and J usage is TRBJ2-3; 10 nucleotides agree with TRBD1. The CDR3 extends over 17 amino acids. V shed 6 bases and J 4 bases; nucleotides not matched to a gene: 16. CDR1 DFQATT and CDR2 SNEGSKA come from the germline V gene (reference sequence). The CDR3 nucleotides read TGCAGTGCCCCGCCCGGGACAGGGGTTTTAGCTTCAGATACGCAGTATTTT. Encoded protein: CSAPPGTGVLASDTQYF.

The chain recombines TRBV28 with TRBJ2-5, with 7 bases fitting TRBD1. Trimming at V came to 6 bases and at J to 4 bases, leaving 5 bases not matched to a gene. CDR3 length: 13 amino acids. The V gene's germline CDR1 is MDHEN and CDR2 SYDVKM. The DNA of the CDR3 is TGTGCCAGCAGCAGTGGACAGGTAGAGACCCAGTACTTC. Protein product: CASSSGQVETQYF.

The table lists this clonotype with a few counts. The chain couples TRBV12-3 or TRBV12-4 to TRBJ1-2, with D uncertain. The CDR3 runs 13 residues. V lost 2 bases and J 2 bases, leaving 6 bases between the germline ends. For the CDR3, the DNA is TGTGCCAGCAGTTTAAGGCCAAACTATGGCTACACCTTC. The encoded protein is CASSLRPNYGYTF.

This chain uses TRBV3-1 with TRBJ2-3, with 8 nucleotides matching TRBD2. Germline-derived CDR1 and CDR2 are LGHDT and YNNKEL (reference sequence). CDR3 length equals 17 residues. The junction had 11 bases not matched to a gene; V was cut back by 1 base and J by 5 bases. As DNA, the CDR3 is TGTGCCAGCAGCCAAGGCCCTCCCGGGAGGGTCATAGATACGCAGTATTTT. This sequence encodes CASSQGPPGRVIDTQYF.

The CDR3, as DNA: TGTGCCAGCAGTCCCGCCGGGACTACCTACGAGCAGTACTTC. Translation: CASSPAGTTYEQYF. This chain connects TRBV28 to TRBJ2-7; 7 nucleotides align to TRBD2. CDR1 is MDHEN, CDR2 SYDVKM, per germline. The CDR3 spans 14 residues. The V and J ends lost 5 bases and 2 bases, in that order; junction bases with no gene match: 6.

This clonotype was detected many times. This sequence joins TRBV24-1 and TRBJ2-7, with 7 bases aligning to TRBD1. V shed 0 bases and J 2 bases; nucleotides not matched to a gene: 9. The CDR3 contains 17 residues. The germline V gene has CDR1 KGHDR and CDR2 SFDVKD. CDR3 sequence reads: CATSDLKKGARTYEQYF. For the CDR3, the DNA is TGTGCCACCAGTGATTTGAAAAAGGGGGCCCGAACCTACGAGCAGTACTTC.

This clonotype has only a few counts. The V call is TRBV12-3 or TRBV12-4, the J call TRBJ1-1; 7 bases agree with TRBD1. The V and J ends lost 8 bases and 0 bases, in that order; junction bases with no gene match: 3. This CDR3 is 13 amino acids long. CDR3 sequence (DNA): TGTGCCAGCGGACAGGCGCTGAACACTGAAGCTTTCTTT. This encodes CASGQALNTEAFF.